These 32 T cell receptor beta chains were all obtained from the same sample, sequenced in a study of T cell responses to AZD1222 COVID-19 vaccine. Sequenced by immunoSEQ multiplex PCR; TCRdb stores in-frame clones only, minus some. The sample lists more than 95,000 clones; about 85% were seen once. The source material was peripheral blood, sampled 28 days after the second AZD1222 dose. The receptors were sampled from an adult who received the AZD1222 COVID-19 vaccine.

The CDR3, as DNA: TGTGCCAGCAGTTTATGGCAGGGGCCCAGAACTAATGAAAAACTGTTTTTT. Translation: CASSLWQGPRTNEKLFF. The chain uses TRBV27 and TRBJ1-4; D possibly corresponds to TRBD1 (6 bases). Germline V CDR1 and CDR2: MNHEY, SMNVEV (reference sequence). Between the trimmed V and J ends, which lost 1 base and 1 base, there was a span of 13 bases. The length of the CDR3 is 17 residues.

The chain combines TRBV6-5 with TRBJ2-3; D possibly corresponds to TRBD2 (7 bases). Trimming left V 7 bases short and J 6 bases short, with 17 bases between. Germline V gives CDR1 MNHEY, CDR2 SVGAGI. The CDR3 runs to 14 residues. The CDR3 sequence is CASIRGAIADTQYF. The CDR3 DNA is TGTGCCAGCATTCGGGGGGCCATTGCTGATACGCAGTATTTT.

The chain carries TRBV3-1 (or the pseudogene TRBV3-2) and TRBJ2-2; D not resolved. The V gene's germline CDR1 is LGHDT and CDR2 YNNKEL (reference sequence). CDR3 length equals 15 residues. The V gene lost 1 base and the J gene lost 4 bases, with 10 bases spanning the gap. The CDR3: CASSQVALTTGELFF. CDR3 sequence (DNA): TGTGCCAGCAGCCAAGTCGCACTTACCACCGGGGAGCTGTTTTTT.

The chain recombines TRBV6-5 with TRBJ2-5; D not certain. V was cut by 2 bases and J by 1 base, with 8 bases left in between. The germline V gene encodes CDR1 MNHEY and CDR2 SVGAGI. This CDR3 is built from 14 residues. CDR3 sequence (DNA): TGTGCCAGCAGTTACGGGCCTCCCCAAGAGACCCAGTACTTC. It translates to CASSYGPPQETQYF.

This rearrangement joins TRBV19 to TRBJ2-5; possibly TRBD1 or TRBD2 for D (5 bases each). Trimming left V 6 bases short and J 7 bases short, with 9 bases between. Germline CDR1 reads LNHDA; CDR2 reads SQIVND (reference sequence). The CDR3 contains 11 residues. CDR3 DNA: TGTGCCAGTAGCATGGGACGGACCCAGTACTTC. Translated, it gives CASSMGRTQYF.

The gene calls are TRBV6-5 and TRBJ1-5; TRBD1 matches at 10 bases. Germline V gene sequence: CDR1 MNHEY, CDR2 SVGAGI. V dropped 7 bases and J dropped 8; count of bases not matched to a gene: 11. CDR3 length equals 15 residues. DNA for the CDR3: TGTGCCAGCAAATTGACCGGGACAGGGGCGAAGCCCCAGCATTTT. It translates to CASKLTGTGAKPQHF.

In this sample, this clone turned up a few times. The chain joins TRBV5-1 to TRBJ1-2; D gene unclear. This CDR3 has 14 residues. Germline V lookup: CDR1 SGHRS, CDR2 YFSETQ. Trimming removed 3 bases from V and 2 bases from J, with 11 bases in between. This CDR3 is CASSSRSGNYGYTF. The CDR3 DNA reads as TGCGCCAGCAGCTCCCGATCCGGGAACTATGGCTACACCTTC.

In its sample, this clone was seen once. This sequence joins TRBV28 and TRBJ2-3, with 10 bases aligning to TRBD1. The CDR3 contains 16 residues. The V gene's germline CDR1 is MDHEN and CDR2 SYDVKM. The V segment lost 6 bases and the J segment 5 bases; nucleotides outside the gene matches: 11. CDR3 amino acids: CASSPWGTGVGDTQYF. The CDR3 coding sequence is TGTGCCAGCAGCCCCTGGGGGACAGGGGTTGGAGATACGCAGTATTTT.

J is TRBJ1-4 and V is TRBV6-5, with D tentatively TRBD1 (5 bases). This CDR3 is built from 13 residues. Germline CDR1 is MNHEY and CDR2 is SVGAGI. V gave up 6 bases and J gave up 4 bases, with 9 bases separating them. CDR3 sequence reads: CASRGANNEKLFF. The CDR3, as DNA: TGTGCCAGCAGAGGGGCCAATAATGAAAAACTGTTTTTT.

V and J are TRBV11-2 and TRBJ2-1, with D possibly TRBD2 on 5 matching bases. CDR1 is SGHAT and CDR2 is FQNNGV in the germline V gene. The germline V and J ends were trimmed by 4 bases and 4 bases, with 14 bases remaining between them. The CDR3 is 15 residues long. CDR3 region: CASSSGFPQYNEQFF. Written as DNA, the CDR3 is TGTGCCAGCAGCTCGGGGTTTCCCCAATACAATGAGCAGTTCTTC.

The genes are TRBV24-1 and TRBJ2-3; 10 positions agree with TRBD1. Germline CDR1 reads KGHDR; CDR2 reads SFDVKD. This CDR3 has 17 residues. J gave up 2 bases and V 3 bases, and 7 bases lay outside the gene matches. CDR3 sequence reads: CATSDVDRGSLTDTQYF. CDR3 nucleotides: TGTGCCACCAGTGATGTGGACAGGGGGTCTCTCACAGATACGCAGTATTTT.

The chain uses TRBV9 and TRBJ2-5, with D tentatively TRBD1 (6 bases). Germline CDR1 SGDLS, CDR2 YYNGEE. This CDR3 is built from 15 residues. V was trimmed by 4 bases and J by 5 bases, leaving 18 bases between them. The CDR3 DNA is TGTGCCAGCAGCCCATCAGGTCGACAGGAGGAGACCCAGTACTTC. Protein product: CASSPSGRQEETQYF.

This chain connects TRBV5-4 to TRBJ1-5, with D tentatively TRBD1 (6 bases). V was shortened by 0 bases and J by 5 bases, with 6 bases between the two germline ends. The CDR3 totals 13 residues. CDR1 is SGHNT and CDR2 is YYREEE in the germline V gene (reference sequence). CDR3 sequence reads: CASSLDRDQPQHF. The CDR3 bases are TGTGCCAGCAGCTTGGACAGGGATCAGCCCCAGCATTTT.

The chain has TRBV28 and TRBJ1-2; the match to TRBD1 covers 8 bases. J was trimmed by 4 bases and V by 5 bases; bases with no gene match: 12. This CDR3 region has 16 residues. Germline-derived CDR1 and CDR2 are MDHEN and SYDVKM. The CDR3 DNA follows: TGTGCCAGCAGTCTCACTTTACCGGGACAGGTCTATGGCTACACCTTC. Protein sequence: CASSLTLPGQVYGYTF.

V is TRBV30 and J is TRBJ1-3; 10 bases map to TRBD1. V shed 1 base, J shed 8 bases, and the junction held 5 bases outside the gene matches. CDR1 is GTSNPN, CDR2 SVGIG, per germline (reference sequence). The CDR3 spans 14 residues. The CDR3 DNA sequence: TGTGCCTGGAGTGCCGGGACAGGGGCCGACACCATATATTTT. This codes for CAWSAGTGADTIYF.

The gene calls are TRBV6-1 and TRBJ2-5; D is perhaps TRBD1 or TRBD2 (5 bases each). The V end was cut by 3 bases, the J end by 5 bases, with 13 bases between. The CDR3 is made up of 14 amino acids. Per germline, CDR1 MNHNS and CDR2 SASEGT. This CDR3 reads CASSDGTLWETQYF. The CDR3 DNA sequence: TGTGCCAGCAGTGACGGGACCTTGTGGGAGACCCAGTACTTC.

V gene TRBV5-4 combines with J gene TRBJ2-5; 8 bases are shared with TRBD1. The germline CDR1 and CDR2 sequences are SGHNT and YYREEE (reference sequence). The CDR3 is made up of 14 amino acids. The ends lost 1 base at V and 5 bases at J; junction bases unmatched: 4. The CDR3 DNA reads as TGTGCCAGCAGCTTGCAGGGGGCAGGGGAGACCCAGTACTTC. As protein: CASSLQGAGETQYF.

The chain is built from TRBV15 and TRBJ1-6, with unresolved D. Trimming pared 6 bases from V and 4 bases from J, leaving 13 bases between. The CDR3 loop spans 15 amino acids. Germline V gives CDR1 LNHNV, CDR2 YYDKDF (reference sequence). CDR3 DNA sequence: TGTGCCACCAGTCGACAAGCTGGGTATAATTCACCCCTCCACTTT. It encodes CATSRQAGYNSPLHF.

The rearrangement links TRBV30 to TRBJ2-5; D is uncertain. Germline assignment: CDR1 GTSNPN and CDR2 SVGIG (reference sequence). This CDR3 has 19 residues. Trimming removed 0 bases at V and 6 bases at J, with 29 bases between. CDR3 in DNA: TGTGCCTGGAGTGTAGGTCGGATCCCCCACTCCCCGCGTGGGAAGACCCAGTACTTC. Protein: CAWSVGRIPHSPRGKTQYF.

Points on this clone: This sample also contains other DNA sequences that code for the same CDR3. The CDR3 loop reads CASSLATGNNSPLHF. Here the CDR3 DNA reads TGCGCCAGCAGCTTGGCCACAGGGAATAATTCACCCCTCCACTTT. The chain recombines TRBV5-1 with TRBJ1-6, with D possibly TRBD1 on 6 matching bases. The CDR3 has 15 amino acids. V was trimmed by 0 bases and J by 5 bases, leaving 9 bases between them. The V gene's germline CDR1 is SGHRS and CDR2 YFSETQ. Complete variable domain (other parts from reference TRBV5-1 and TRBJ1-6): KAGVTQTPRYLIKTRGQQVTLSCSPISGHRSVSWYQQTPGQGLQFLFEYFSETQRNKGNFPGRFSGRQFSNSRSEMNVSTLELGDSALYLCASSLATGNNSPLHFGNGTRLTVT.

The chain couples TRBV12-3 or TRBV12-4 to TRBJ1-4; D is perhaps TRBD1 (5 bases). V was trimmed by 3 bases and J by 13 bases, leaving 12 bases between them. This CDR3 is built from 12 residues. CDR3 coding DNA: TGTGCCAGCAGTTTGGGGGTCGGAGGACTGTTTTTT. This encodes CASSLGVGGLFF.

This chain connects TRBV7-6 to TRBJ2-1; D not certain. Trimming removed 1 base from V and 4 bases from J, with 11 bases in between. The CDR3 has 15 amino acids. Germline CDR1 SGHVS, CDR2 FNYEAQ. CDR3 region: CASSLGVLPYNEQFF. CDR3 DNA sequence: TGTGCCAGCAGCTTAGGGGTTTTACCGTACAATGAGCAGTTCTTC.

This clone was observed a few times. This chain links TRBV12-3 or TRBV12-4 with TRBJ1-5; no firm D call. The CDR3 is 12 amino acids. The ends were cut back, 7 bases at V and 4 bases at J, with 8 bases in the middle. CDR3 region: CASTLTNQPQHF. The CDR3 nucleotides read TGTGCCAGCACCCTAACTAATCAGCCCCAGCATTTT.

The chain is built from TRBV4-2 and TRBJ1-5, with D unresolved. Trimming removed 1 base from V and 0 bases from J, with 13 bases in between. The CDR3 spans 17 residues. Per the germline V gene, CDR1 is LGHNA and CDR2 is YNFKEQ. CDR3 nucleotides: TGTGCCAGCAGCCAAGCTGGGCTTACCTATAGCAATCAGCCCCAGCATTTT. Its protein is CASSQAGLTYSNQPQHF.

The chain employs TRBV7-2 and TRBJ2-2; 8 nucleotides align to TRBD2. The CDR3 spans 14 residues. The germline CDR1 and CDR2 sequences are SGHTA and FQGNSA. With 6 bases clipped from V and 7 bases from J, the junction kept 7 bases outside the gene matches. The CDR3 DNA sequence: TGTGCCAGCAGGGCCAGCGGGGGAGTCGGGGAGCTGTTTTTT. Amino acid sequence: CASRASGGVGELFF.

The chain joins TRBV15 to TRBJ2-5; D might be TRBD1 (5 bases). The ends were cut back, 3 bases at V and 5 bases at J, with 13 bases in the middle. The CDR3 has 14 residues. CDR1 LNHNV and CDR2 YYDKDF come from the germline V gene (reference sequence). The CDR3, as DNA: TGTGCCACCAGCAGGGACATGATATCGGAGACCCAGTACTTC. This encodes CATSRDMISETQYF.

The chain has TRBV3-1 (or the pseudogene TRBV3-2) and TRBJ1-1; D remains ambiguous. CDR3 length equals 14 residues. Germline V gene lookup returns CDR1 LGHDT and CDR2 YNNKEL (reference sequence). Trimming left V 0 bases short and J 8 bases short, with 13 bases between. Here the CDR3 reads CASSQESNIQEAFF. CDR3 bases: TGTGCCAGCAGCCAAGAGAGTAACATCCAAGAAGCTTTCTTT.

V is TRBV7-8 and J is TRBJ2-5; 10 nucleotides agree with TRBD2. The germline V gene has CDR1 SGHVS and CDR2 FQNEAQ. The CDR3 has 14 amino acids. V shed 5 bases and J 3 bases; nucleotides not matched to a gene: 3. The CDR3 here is CASSPGLAEETQYF. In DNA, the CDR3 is TGTGCCAGCAGCCCAGGACTAGCGGAAGAGACCCAGTACTTC.

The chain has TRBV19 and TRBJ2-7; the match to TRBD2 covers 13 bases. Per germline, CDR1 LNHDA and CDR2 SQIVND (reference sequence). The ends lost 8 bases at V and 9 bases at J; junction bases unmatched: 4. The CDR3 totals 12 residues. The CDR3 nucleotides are TGTGCCAGTTCGACTAGCGGGGGGTTGCAGTACTTC. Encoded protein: CASSTSGGLQYF.

The CDR3 here is CASSQGQGFGYTF. DNA for the CDR3: TGTGCCAGCAGCCAGGGACAGGGCTTCGGCTACACCTTC. The genes are TRBV3-1 (or the pseudogene TRBV3-2) and TRBJ1-2; TRBD1 agrees at 9 bases. This CDR3 is 13 amino acids long. Germline values: CDR1 LGHDT, CDR2 YNNKEL (reference sequence). The ends lost 3 bases at V and 8 bases at J; junction bases unmatched: 4.

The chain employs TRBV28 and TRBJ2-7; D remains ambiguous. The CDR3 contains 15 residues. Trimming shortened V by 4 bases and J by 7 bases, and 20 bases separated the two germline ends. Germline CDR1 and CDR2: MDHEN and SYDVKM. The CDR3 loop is CASSSSRVPTREQYF. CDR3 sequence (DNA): TGTGCCAGCAGTTCAAGCCGGGTCCCCACTCGGGAGCAGTACTTC.

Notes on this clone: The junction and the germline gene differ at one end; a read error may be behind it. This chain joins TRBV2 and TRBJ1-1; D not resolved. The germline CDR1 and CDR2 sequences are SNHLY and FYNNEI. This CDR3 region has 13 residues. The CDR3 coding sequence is TGTGCCAGCAGAGAAGTGATGAACACTGAAGCTTTCTTT. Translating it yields CASREVMNTEAFF.